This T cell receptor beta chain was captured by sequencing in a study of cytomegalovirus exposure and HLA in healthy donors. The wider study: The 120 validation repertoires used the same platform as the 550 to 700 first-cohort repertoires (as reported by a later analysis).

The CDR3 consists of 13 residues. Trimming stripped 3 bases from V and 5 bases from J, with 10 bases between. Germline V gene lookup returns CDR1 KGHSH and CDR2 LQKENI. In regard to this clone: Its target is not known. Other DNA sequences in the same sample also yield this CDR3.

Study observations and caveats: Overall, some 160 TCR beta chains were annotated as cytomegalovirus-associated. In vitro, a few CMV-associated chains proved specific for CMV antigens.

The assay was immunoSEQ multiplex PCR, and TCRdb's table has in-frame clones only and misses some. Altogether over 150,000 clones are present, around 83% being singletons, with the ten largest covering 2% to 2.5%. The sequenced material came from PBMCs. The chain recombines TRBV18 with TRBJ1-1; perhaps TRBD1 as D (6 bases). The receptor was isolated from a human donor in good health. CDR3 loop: CASSPQGRTEAFF. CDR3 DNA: TGTGCCAGCTCACCTCAGGGGCGGACTGAAGCTTTCTTT.